One sample yielded the 20 T cell receptor beta chains listed below, sequenced in a study of shared clonotypes between healthy human individuals. Measured with immunoSEQ multiplex PCR; TCRdb has only the in-frame clones, and not every one. This sample has about 1,800,000 clones, with about 95% found just once. In the naive CD8 group, cells lacked CD45RO and were positively selected for CCR7, so terminally differentiated effector memory CD45RA+ cells were left out. Sequencing was done on a sample of naive CD8+ T cells sorted from blood. All receptors derive from a man younger than 35 in good health.

The V gene is TRBV27, the J gene TRBJ2-7; D is perhaps TRBD1 or TRBD2 (6 bases each). The CDR3 consists of 14 residues. Germline CDR1 MNHEY, CDR2 SMNVEV (reference sequence). V shed 4 bases and J shed 6 bases, with 16 bases lying between them. CDR3 in amino acids: CASSSLGGQTEQYF. The CDR3 DNA reads as TGTGCCAGCAGTTCCCTTGGGGGGCAAACCGAGCAGTACTTC.

This clone was recorded once. CDR3 nucleotide sequence: TGTGCCAGCAGGCAGACAGTCTACGTCTTCGAGCAGTACTTC. It specifies CASRQTVYVFEQYF. V and J are TRBV6-1 and TRBJ2-7, with a weak D call TRBD1 (5 bases). The V end lost 6 bases, the J end lost 6 bases, and 18 bases lay between the germline ends. The CDR3 totals 14 residues. The germline V gene encodes CDR1 MNHNS and CDR2 SASEGT.

This chain links TRBV6-5 with TRBJ2-1; D remains unclear. The CDR3 contains 15 residues. Trimming took 6 bases from V and 4 from J, leaving 16 bases between them. Looked up from germline, CDR1 is MNHEY and CDR2 is SVGAGI. DNA for the CDR3: TGTGCCAGCAGGACGGATTTTAGCTTGTACAATGAGCAGTTCTTC. It yields the protein CASRTDFSLYNEQFF.

The rearrangement uses TRBV5-1 and TRBJ2-1, with 9 bases that match TRBD2. The CDR3 runs 16 residues. CDR1 SGHRS and CDR2 YFSETQ come from the germline V gene. J lost 3 bases, V lost 4 bases, and 8 bases had no gene match. The CDR3 sequence is CASSGVLAGLYNEQFF. The CDR3 bases are TGCGCCAGCAGCGGGGTTCTAGCGGGGCTCTACAATGAGCAGTTCTTC.

The rearrangement uses TRBV6-1 and TRBJ2-1; 9 positions match TRBD2. V shed 5 bases and J 7 bases; nucleotides not matched to a gene: 9. Germline V gene sequence: CDR1 MNHNS, CDR2 SASEGT. The CDR3 runs to 15 residues. The CDR3 sequence: CASSLAGAPLNEQFF. CDR3 sequence (DNA): TGTGCCAGCAGTTTAGCGGGGGCCCCTTTAAATGAGCAGTTCTTC.

V gene TRBV5-4 combines with J gene TRBJ2-7; 9 bases line up with TRBD1. CDR1 is SGHNT and CDR2 is YYREEE in the germline V gene (reference sequence). The CDR3 spans 15 residues. With 4 bases clipped from V and 2 bases from J, the junction kept 7 bases outside the gene matches. The CDR3 protein is CASSHRDRAAYEQYF. The CDR3 nucleotides read TGTGCCAGCAGCCATCGGGACAGGGCTGCCTACGAGCAGTACTTC.

Turning to this clone: Additional DNA sequences in this sample encode the identical CDR3. The chain is built from TRBV7-8 and TRBJ2-7, with 7 bases identical to TRBD2. CDR1 is SGHVS and CDR2 is FQNEAQ in the germline V gene. Germline trimming cut 1 base from V and 2 bases from J; bases unmatched to any gene: 2. This CDR3 comprises 14 residues. The CDR3 bases are TGTGCCAGCAGCTTAGGGGGGGGAACCTACGAGCAGTACTTC. This gives the protein CASSLGGGTYEQYF.

About this clone itself: The sample has other DNA sequences that encode this CDR3 too. This rearrangement joins TRBV5-4 to TRBJ2-7; D is ambiguous. The germline V gene has CDR1 SGHNT and CDR2 YYREEE (reference sequence). The V end was cut by 4 bases, the J end by 1 base, with 9 bases between. The CDR3 loop spans 13 amino acids. The CDR3 coding sequence is TGTGCCAGCAGCCCCTCCGGGTCCTACGAGCAGTACTTC. Translating it yields CASSPSGSYEQYF.

In the case of this clone: This same CDR3 is encoded by further DNA sequences in the sample. The chain is built from TRBV6-6 and TRBJ2-7, with D unclear. The CDR3 runs 12 residues. Germline-derived CDR1 and CDR2 are MNHNY and SVGAGI (reference sequence). Trimming shortened V by 3 bases and J by 0 bases, and 3 bases separated the two germline ends. The CDR3 loop is CASSYDSYEQYF. CDR3 DNA sequence: TGTGCCAGCAGTTATGACTCCTACGAGCAGTACTTC.

This chain connects TRBV10-2 to TRBJ2-1; no definite D call. This CDR3 has 11 amino acids. Trimming left V 3 bases short and J 14 bases short, with 11 bases between. The germline V gene has CDR1 WSHSY and CDR2 SAAADI. In DNA form, the CDR3 reads TGCGCCAGCAGTGAACTGGTACTGAAGTTCTTC. The encoded protein is CASSELVLKFF.

CDR3 coding DNA: TGTGCCAGCAGCCCCTGGAGGGGGAACACCGGGGAGCTGTTTTTT. Amino acid sequence: CASSPWRGNTGELFF. V and J are TRBV6-1 and TRBJ2-2, with D maybe TRBD2 (6 bases). V lost 6 bases and J 1 base, leaving 12 bases between the germline ends. This CDR3 is built from 15 residues. Per the germline V gene, CDR1 is MNHNS and CDR2 is SASEGT.

In this sample, this clone turned up once. This chain uses TRBV19 with TRBJ2-5; the match to TRBD2 covers 8 bases. Trimming took 10 bases from V and 4 from J; bases not matched to a gene: 8. The length of the CDR3 is 13 residues. CDR1 and CDR2 from the germline V gene are LNHDA and SQIVND (reference sequence). CDR3 sequence reads: CATRGLAGETQYF. In nucleotides, the CDR3 is TGTGCCACCCGGGGGCTAGCGGGAGAGACCCAGTACTTC.

The rearrangement links TRBV10-1 to TRBJ2-1, with D tentatively TRBD1 (6 bases). Trimming stripped 2 bases from V and 4 bases from J, with 18 bases between. CDR1 is WNHNN, CDR2 SYGVQD, per germline (reference sequence). CDR3 length equals 17 residues. CDR3 sequence reads: CASSEGIAGVRYNEQFF. CDR3 sequence (DNA): TGCGCCAGCAGTGAGGGGATAGCAGGGGTCCGATACAATGAGCAGTTCTTC.

The rearrangement joins TRBV9 to TRBJ1-2; weak D call: TRBD1 (6 bases). Trimming pared 0 bases from V and 3 bases from J, leaving 12 bases between. CDR1 is SGDLS and CDR2 is YYNGEE in the germline V gene. The CDR3 runs to 15 residues. The DNA for the CDR3 is TGTGCCAGCAGCGTAGAATCAGGGGAAGACTATGGCTACACCTTC. Translated, it gives CASSVESGEDYGYTF.

The V gene is TRBV7-9, the J gene TRBJ1-6; D is perhaps TRBD1 (6 bases). The germline CDR1 and CDR2 sequences are SEHNR and FQNEAQ (reference sequence). V was shortened by 5 bases and J by 7 bases, with 15 bases between the two germline ends. The CDR3 extends over 15 amino acids. In DNA, the CDR3 is TGTGCCAGCAGCCTCGGGGCAGGGGTCAATTCACCCCTCCACTTT. Its translation: CASSLGAGVNSPLHF.

This chain connects TRBV13 to TRBJ2-7; 10 bases map to TRBD1. Per germline, CDR1 PRHDT and CDR2 FYEKMQ (reference sequence). The CDR3 runs to 14 residues. J was trimmed by 7 bases and V by 5 bases; bases with no gene match: 8. CDR3 amino acids: CASSVAGTGDEQYF. CDR3 in DNA: TGTGCCAGCAGCGTGGCCGGGACAGGGGATGAGCAGTACTTC.

Comments on this clone: Other nucleotide sequences from this sample produce the same CDR3. Here the CDR3 reads CASSFRGSSYEQYF. CDR3 nucleotide sequence: TGTGCCAGCAGTTTTAGGGGGAGCTCCTACGAGCAGTACTTC. J is TRBJ2-7 and V is TRBV28; a possible D gene is TRBD1 (6 bases). Per the germline V gene, CDR1 is MDHEN and CDR2 is SYDVKM. Deletions cut 3 bases from V and 0 bases from J, with 9 bases between. The CDR3 is 14 residues long.

With respect to this clone: Within the sample, other DNA sequences also encode this same CDR3. The chain joins TRBV19 to TRBJ2-7; D ambiguous. Trimming removed 0 bases at V and 6 bases at J, with 9 bases between. Per germline, CDR1 LNHDA and CDR2 SQIVND (reference sequence). There are 13 residues in the CDR3. DNA of the CDR3: TGTGCCAGTAGTATAGATGAGGAGTCCGAGCAGTACTTC. This codes for CASSIDEESEQYF. The whole variable domain, filled in from reference TRBV19 and TRBJ2-7, reads DGGITQSPKYLFRKEGQNVTLSCEQNLNHDAMYWYRQDPGQGLRLIYYSQIVNDFQKGDIAEGYSVSREKKESFPLTVTSAQKNPTAFYLCASSIDEESEQYFGPGTRLTVT.

As concerns this clone: The sample carries other DNA sequences with the same CDR3. This rearrangement joins TRBV10-2 to TRBJ2-7; no clear D. This CDR3 is 13 amino acids long. Germline CDR1 is WSHSY and CDR2 is SAAADI. Trimming left V 2 bases short and J 2 bases short, with 7 bases between. The CDR3 here is CASSEGLTYEQYF. Here the CDR3 DNA reads TGCGCCAGCAGTGAGGGTTTAACCTACGAGCAGTACTTC.

The V call is TRBV28, the J call TRBJ2-3; D is tentatively TRBD1 or TRBD2 (5 bases each). The CDR3 covers 13 residues. V dropped 7 bases and J dropped 4 bases, with 12 bases sitting between them. CDR1 is MDHEN and CDR2 is SYDVKM in the germline V gene. The CDR3 bases are TGTGCCAGCACCCCCAGAGGGGCAGATACGCAGTATTTT. Amino acids: CASTPRGADTQYF. The variable domain in full, completed from reference TRBV28 and TRBJ2-3, reads DVKVTQSSRYLVKRTGEKVFLECVQDMDHENMFWYRQDPGLGLRLIYFSYDVKMKEKGDIPEGYSVSREKKERFSLILESASTNQTSMYLCASTPRGADTQYFGPGTRLTVL.